These T cell receptor beta chains were read from a single sample in a study of blood T cell repertoires in COVID-19. Assay: immunoSEQ multiplex PCR; the TCRdb copy retains only in-frame clones and omits some. The sample carries 250,000 to 350,000 clones, less than 85% recorded once. Source material: peripheral blood. The receptors were gathered from a human donor with COVID-19, enrolled during active disease. The donor label of this sample is uncertain. CDR3s include the opening cysteine and the closing phenylalanine or tryptophan. The D gene is left open where the match is weak. Only part of the rows carry a size: once, few, many, or a class if the clone is expanded.

>TRBV18|TRBJ2-1|once|TRBD1
TGTGCCAGCTCTCCCAGGACAGGGGGAAAGAATGAGCAGTTCTTC
CASSPRTGGKNEQFF
>TRBV30|TRBJ2-3|-|-
TGTGCCTGGAGCACCAAGGGGACAGATACGCAGTATTTT
CAWSTKGTDTQYF
>TRBV6-1|TRBJ1-6|-|-
TGTGCCAGCAGCAACGGGGGAGGACGATCACCCCTCCACTTT
CASSNGGGRSPLHF
>TRBV7-2|TRBJ2-4|-|TRBD1
TGTGCCAGCAGCTTAGGACAGGGGAACATTCAGTACTTC
CASSLGQGNIQYF
>TRBV9|TRBJ1-6|-|-
TGTGCCAGCAGCACCCGACAGGAGTATAATTCACCCCTCCACTTT
CASSTRQEYNSPLHF
>TRBV9|TRBJ2-1|-|TRBD2
TGTGCCAGCAGCGTAGTTCGGGCTAGCGGGAGCAATGAGCAGTTCTTC
CASSVVRASGSNEQFF
>TRBV11-2|TRBJ1-5|-|-
TGTGCCAGCAGCTTAGGAGGGTTGGGCAATCAGCCCCAGCATTTT
CASSLGGLGNQPQHF
>TRBV27|TRBJ2-7|-|-
TGTGCCAGCAGTTTATCGATTTCAGGACTCTACGAGCAGTACTTC
CASSLSISGLYEQYF
>TRBV28|TRBJ2-7|-|TRBD1
TGTGCCAGCAGGCCGACAGGGATTTCCTACGAGCAGTACTTC
CASRPTGISYEQYF
>TRBV5-1|TRBJ2-7|few|-
TGCGCCAGCAGCTTGGAGGTAGCGGAGGGATTGCGTGAGCAGTACTTC
CASSLEVAEGLREQYF